Included here is one T cell receptor beta chain sequence, with context. This clone's antigen is unknown. No per-base quality is available; no much larger clone lies one base away. The CDR1 and CDR2 encoded by the germline V gene (reference sequence) are MNHEY and SMNVEV. The CDR3 goes from the cysteine to the phenylalanine over 12 residues. Only the CDR3 region is kept as DNA, spanning 36 bases read in frame from base 1. Between the V and J ends, shortened by 3 bases and 7 bases respectively, the junction contains 7 bases. The sample is drawn from a study of CD8+ T cells in alopecia areata (dated by TCRdb to 2017 to 2018). With regard to the full study: The treated patients, all with moderate-to-severe alopecia areata, were enrolled in an open-label pilot trial of oral tofacitinib given at 5 to 10 mg twice daily. Patients received tofacitinib for 6 to 18 months and were then followed off drug for 6 months to check for delayed response and recurrence. In treated patients, disease severity was measured using the SALT score, which gives the percentage of scalp surface area affected. The study used high-throughput TCRbeta sequencing to examine T cell clonal expansion in alopecia areata, in both the C3H/HeJ mouse model and human patients. Human TCRbeta sequencing covered scalp tissue and sorted CD4+ and CD8+ peripheral blood T cells from patchy and totalis/universalis alopecia areata patients and healthy controls. Patients on tofacitinib were biopsied at baseline and after 4 and 24 weeks of treatment, and several of the patients also had a later scalp biopsy. Clonality in the scalp was compared among normal scalp (n=4), patchy alopecia areata scalp (n=8), and alopecia totalis/universalis scalp (n=8). RNA was extracted with the PAXgene miRNA kit for fixed scalp, the miRNeasy kit for PBMCs, and the RNeasy kit for mouse skin. TCRbeta CDR3 regions were amplified by immunoSEQ multiplex PCR with 35 Vbeta forward and 13 Jbeta reverse primers.

The research as a whole found: Because the treated cohort was small and had just a single nonresponder, larger studies are needed to establish links between baseline CD8+ expansion and response. Tofacitinib significantly decreased scalp clonality and the number of expanded CD8+ clones among the top 100 scalp clones. Unlike mouse skin, where gammadelta T cells dominate, normal human skin contains resident alphabeta T cells that get sequenced too, which complicates analysis of the scalp TCR repertoire. Compared with normal scalp, lesional scalp had higher clonality and more expanded CD8+ clones, particularly in alopecia totalis/universalis, a pattern that suggests antigenic drive. Shared TCR sequences between patients were less evident than in mice, which may be partly attributable to HLA diversity in the patient population. During tofacitinib treatment, many expanded lesional clones stuck around in both scalp and blood, and this persistence may partly explain why relapse happens after treatment is stopped.

The library was produced with the immunoSEQ multiplex PCR assay. RNA was extracted from all samples and reverse transcribed into cDNA, which served as template for TCR sequencing. SuperScript III was used to make first-strand cDNA, primed with a 2:1 mix of oligo-dT and random hexamers. A synthetic immune receptor repertoire was used to gauge amplification bias, and whatever bias remained was removed computationally. Concerning the study's data processing: Raw reads were preprocessed to remove errors, and CDR3 was defined by IMGT conventions from the conserved cysteine to phenylalanine. Clonality was computed as 1 minus the Shannon entropy, with the entropy normalized by log2 of the number of productive unique TCRs. Whether each scalp clone was CD4 or CD8 was inferred by checking scalp TCRbeta sequences against the CD4 and CD8 repertoires from sorted blood. TCRdb provides this immuneACCESS table in a form limited to in-frame rearrangements. Some clones are lacking; in checked studies, under half of them reflect an unresolved V gene, and why the rest are absent is not known. D and trimming were read from the DNA, whereas the V and J calls and clone size are those reported in that table. The sample records 95,000 to 120,000 clones, 56% of which are singletons. The ten largest clones capture approximately 3.1% of the sample.

The time point label here, explained by the study, means: roughly 24 weeks on oral tofacitinib. This specimen's treatment or condition label, interpreted: oral pan-JAK inhibitor, 5-10 mg twice daily. Lesional scalp punch biopsies and peripheral blood were collected from alopecia areata patients. PBMCs were separated by density centrifugation and stained for CD3, CD4 and CD8, after which CD4+ and CD8+ T cells were sorted on a FACSAria. This sequence originates from a human donor with alopecia areata. The sequenced sample was CD4+ T cells sorted from blood, obtained at week 24, from a patient treated with tofacitinib. Recombination joined TRBV27 with TRBJ1-5; a tentative D call is TRBD1 (5 bases match). The DNA sequence reads TGTGCCAGCAGTTTTCAGGGACAGCCCCAGCATTTT. Its coded protein is CASSFQGQPQHF.